This section outlines one TCR beta chain sequence together with its context. Its antigen remains unidentified. The assay was immunoSEQ multiplex PCR, and TCRdb's table has in-frame clones only and misses some. In the table there are tens of thousands of clones, around 80% of which are singletons. Germline V gene lookup returns CDR1 KGHSH and CDR2 LQKENI. The CDR3 runs 13 residues. Between the trimmed V and J ends, which lost 6 bases and 7 bases, there was a span of 13 bases. This sample is part of a study of OX40 agonist ivuxolimab in advanced cancers. Overall study context: Patients in dose escalation had liver, melanoma, kidney or head and neck cancers. Participants, roughly 80% male, averaged approximately 60 years of age, ranging from 23 to 79. Study-wide results and limits: Expanded clones tended on average to be more numerous among CD8+ T cells than CD4+.

Prior autoimmune disease or systemic immunosuppression barred patients. This TCR was sampled from an adult with an advanced solid tumor such as melanoma, head and neck, liver or kidney cancer. The V and J genes are TRBV18 and TRBJ1-5; D might be TRBD1 (5 bases). The starting material was CD4+ or CD8+ T cells sorted from blood, obtained in a trial of the OX40 agonist ivuxolimab. For the CDR3, the DNA is TGTGCCAGCTCGCCTAGGGACGACCAGCCCCAGCATTTT. Translating gives CASSPRDDQPQHF. The full variable domain, in which reference TRBV18 and TRBJ1-5 provide the parts outside the CDR3, is NAGVMQNPRHLVRRRGQEARLRCSPMKGHSHVYWYRQLPEEGLKFMVYLQKENIIDESGMPKERFSAEFPKEGPSILRIQQVVRGDSAAYFCASSPRDDQPQHFGDGTRLSIL.